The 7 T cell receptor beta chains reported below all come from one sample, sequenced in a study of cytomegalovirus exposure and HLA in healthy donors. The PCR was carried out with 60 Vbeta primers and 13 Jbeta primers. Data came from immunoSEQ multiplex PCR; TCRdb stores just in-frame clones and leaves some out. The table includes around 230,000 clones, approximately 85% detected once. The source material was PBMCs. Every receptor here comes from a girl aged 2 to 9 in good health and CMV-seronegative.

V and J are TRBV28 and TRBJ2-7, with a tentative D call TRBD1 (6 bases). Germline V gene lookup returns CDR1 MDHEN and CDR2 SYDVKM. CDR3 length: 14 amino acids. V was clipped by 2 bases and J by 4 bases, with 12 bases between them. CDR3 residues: CASSLGNREYEQYF. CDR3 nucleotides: TGTGCCAGCAGTTTAGGTAACAGGGAGTACGAGCAGTACTTC.

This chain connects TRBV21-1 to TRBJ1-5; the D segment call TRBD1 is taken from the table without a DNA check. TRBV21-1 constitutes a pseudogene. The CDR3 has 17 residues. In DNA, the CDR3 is TGTGCCAGCAGCAAATTAGGGGGCGGGGATAGCAATCAGCCCCAGCATTTT. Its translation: CASSKLGGGDSNQPQHF.

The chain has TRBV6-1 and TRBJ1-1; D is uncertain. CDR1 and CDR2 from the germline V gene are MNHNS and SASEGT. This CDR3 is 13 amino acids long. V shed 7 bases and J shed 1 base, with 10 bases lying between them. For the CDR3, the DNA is TGTGCCAGCATTATGCGCGCGAACACTGAAGCTTTCTTT. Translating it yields CASIMRANTEAFF.

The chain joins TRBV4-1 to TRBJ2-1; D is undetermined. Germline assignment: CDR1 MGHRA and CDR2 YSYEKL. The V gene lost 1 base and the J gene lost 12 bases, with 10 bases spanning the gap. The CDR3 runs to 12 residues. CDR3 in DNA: TGCGCCAGCAGCCAAGCCTCCCAGGTGCAGTTCTTC. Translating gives CASSQASQVQFF.

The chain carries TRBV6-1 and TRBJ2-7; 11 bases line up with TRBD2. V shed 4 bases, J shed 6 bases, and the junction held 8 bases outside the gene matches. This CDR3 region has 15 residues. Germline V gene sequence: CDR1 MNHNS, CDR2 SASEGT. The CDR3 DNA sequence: TGTGCCAGCAGTGGGCTAGCGGGGGGCCCTGGCGAGCAGTACTTC. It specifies CASSGLAGGPGEQYF.

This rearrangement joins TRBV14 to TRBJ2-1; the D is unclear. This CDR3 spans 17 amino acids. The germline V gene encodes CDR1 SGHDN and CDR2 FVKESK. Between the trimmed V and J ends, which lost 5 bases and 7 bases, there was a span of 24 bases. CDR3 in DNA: TGTGCCAGCAGCGTGTTTTATGTCGGTCCTTTACCTAATGAGCAGTTCTTC. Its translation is CASSVFYVGPLPNEQFF.

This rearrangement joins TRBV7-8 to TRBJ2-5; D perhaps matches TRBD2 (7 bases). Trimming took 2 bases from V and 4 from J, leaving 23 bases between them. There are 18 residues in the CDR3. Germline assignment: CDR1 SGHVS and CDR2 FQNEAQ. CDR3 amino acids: CASSLMRGGGGLLETQYF. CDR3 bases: TGTGCCAGCAGCTTAATGCGGGGTGGCGGGGGCTTACTAGAGACCCAGTACTTC.